This T cell receptor beta chain originates from a study of cytomegalovirus exposure and HLA in healthy donors. Study-level results: Most likely, a cluster of highly shared sequence variants arose as a sequencing artifact. In vitro testing confirmed a few CMV-associated chains as specific for CMV antigens.

Use of 60 Vbeta and 13 Jbeta primers characterized the PCR. Some clones are missing from TCRdb's copy, which holds only in-frame ones; the method was immunoSEQ multiplex PCR. Seen here are about 180,000 clones, 80% to 90% observed once, and the top ten hold 4.8%. On this clone: Its specificity is unknown.

The CDR3 is 12 amino acids. Trimming removed 6 bases from V and 7 bases from J; junction bases left unmatched: 5. Per the germline V gene, CDR1 is ENHRY and CDR2 is SYGVKD. Material for sequencing was PBMCs. The clonotype comes from a girl under 18 in good health and CMV-seropositive. The chain employs TRBV10-3 and TRBJ1-1; 7 bases align to TRBD1. CDR3 sequence (DNA): TGTGCCATCAGGGAGGGGGCAGATGAAGCTTTCTTT. Encoded protein: CAIREGADEAFF.